Listed below are T cell receptor beta chains from one sample, sequenced in a study of T-cell reconstitution after alpha-beta-depleted transplantation in children. One entry per CDR3 protein results from TCRdb running MiXCR on the PCR reads. The table records about 290,000 distinct CDR3 sequences, roughly 9.1% of them present only once. The source was PBMCs, collected before TCRalphabeta/CD19-depleted stem cell transplant. These receptors were obtained from a boy under three years old with acute myeloid leukemia, due to receive a stem cell transplant. Each CDR3 is given with its conserved first and last residue. D genes are given only for firm matches. The size entry is marked missing in some rows and otherwise reads once, few, many or a size class.

cdr3_aa cdr3_nt v_call clone_size j_call d_call
CASSRPGTVLEAFF TGTGCCAGCAGTCGCCCCGGGACAGTCCTTGAAGCTTTCTTT TRBV3-1 many TRBJ1-1 TRBD1
CASRGTGGYEQYF TGTGCCAGCAGAGGGACAGGCGGTTACGAGCAGTACTTC TRBV28 many TRBJ2-7 TRBD1
CASSISLRDNGGTEAFF TGTGCCAGTAGTATCAGCTTAAGGGACAATGGAGGAACTGAAGCTTTCTTT TRBV19 . TRBJ1-1 .
CASERRGNSPLHF TGTGCCAGCGAGAGACGGGGGAATTCACCCCTCCACTTT TRBV28 . TRBJ1-6 .
CASSQEIAGGPVTGELFF TGCGCCAGCAGCCAAGAGATAGCGGGAGGGCCTGTCACCGGGGAGCTGTTTTTT TRBV4-3 many TRBJ2-2 TRBD2
CATSALRTGNTDTQYF TGTGCCACCAGTGCCCTGAGGACAGGGAACACAGATACGCAGTATTTT TRBV24-1 many TRBJ2-3 TRBD1
CASSLRALAGAYTGELFF TGCGCCAGCAGCTTGCGAGCTCTAGCGGGAGCGTACACCGGGGAGCTGTTTTTT TRBV5-1 many TRBJ2-2 TRBD2
CASSFGQGQSTEAFF TGTGCCAGCAGTTTCGGACAGGGGCAGAGCACTGAAGCTTTCTTT TRBV12-3/TRBV12-4 many TRBJ1-1 TRBD1
CAIRADTYEQYF TGTGCCATCAGGGCAGACACCTACGAGCAGTACTTC TRBV10-3 many TRBJ2-7 .
CASAFNPKDKSYEQYF TGTGCCAGCGCGTTTAATCCGAAGGACAAATCCTACGAGCAGTACTTC TRBV3-1 many TRBJ2-7 .